The 20 T cell receptor beta chains presented below share a single source sample, sequenced in a study of blood T cell repertoires in COVID-19. Data came from immunoSEQ multiplex PCR; TCRdb stores just in-frame clones and leaves some out. The table lists 200,000 to 250,000 clones, around 87% of them singletons. Sample: peripheral blood. The receptor source for this set is a woman aged 70-85 years with active or convalescent COVID-19.

The chain carries TRBV3-1 (or the pseudogene TRBV3-2) and TRBJ2-1, with 9 positions matching TRBD2. CDR3 length: 17 residues. CDR1 and CDR2 from the germline V gene are LGHDT and YNNKEL (reference sequence). V dropped 0 bases and J dropped 1; count of bases not matched to a gene: 4. CDR3: CASSQEWSGGSYNEQFF. In nucleotides, the CDR3 is TGTGCCAGCAGCCAAGAGTGGAGCGGGGGGTCCTACAATGAGCAGTTCTTC.

This rearrangement joins TRBV6-2 or TRBV6-3 to TRBJ1-2; no firm D call. This CDR3 has 14 residues. The germline CDR1 and CDR2 sequences are MNHEY and SVGEGT. With 6 bases removed from V and 9 bases from J, the gap between germline ends came to 20 bases. This CDR3 is CASSIYDNLWSYTF. CDR3 DNA sequence: TGTGCCAGCAGCATCTACGACAACTTATGGAGCTACACCTTC.

V and J are TRBV29-1 and TRBJ1-6, with TRBD1 matching 8 bases. CDR1 and CDR2 (germline): SQVTM, ANQGSEA. This CDR3 contains 13 residues. The V and J ends lost 4 bases and 10 bases, in that order; junction bases with no gene match: 6. This CDR3 reads CSVGDRWVSPLHF. CDR3 DNA sequence: TGCAGCGTTGGGGACAGGTGGGTCTCACCCCTCCACTTT. The whole variable domain, filled in from reference TRBV29-1 and TRBJ1-6, reads SAVISQKPSRDICQRGTSLTIQCQVDSQVTMMFWYRQQPGQSLTLIATANQGSEATYESGFVIDKFPISRPNLTFSTLTVSNMSPEDSSIYLCSVGDRWVSPLHFGNGTRLTVT.

This chain joins TRBV6-5 and TRBJ1-3; possible D gene TRBD1, 5 bases. This CDR3 spans 12 amino acids. Germline CDR1 MNHEY, CDR2 SVGAGI. V was cut by 7 bases and J by 8 bases, with 12 bases left in between. DNA of the CDR3: TGTGCCAGCAAGGACGTAGGGGACACCATATATTTT. Amino acid sequence: CASKDVGDTIYF.

The chain is built from TRBV24-1 and TRBJ2-5; TRBD1 might be the D (6 bases). Trimming stripped 4 bases from V and 5 bases from J, with 10 bases between. The CDR3 runs to 13 residues. Germline V gives CDR1 KGHDR, CDR2 SFDVKD. The CDR3 bases are TGTGCCACCAGTGAGGGGGCCGGGGAGACCCAGTACTTC. Translation gives CATSEGAGETQYF.

This chain connects TRBV9 to TRBJ2-2; 9 bases line up with TRBD2. This CDR3 has 16 residues. Germline-derived CDR1 and CDR2 are SGDLS and YYNGEE. Losses at the gene ends were 0 bases for V and 3 bases for J; bases not matched to a gene: 3. CDR3 nucleotides: TGTGCCAGCAGCGTAGTTAGCGGGGGTTACACCGGGGAGCTGTTTTTT. Protein: CASSVVSGGYTGELFF.

This clone was seen a few times. Here the CDR3 reads CASSSTGTNGYTF. Written as DNA, the CDR3 is TGTGCCAGCAGTTCCACAGGTACGAATGGCTACACCTTC. The chain links TRBV6-2 or TRBV6-3 to TRBJ1-2, with a tentative D call TRBD1 (5 bases). Germline V gene sequence: CDR1 MNHEY, CDR2 SVGEGT. V lost 4 bases and J 6 bases, leaving 12 bases between the germline ends. The length of the CDR3 is 13 residues.

This clone was picked up a small number of times. CDR3 nucleotides: TGCGCCAGCAGTCCGACGAAGGTCAGGATCACTGAAGCTTTCTTT. It codes for CASSPTKVRITEAFF. V is TRBV4-3 and J is TRBJ1-1; no definite D call. CDR1 LGHNA and CDR2 YSLEER come from the germline V gene. V lost 6 bases and J 4 bases, leaving 18 bases between the germline ends. CDR3 length: 15 amino acids.

The rearrangement links TRBV6-2 or TRBV6-3 to TRBJ1-1, with a tentative D call TRBD1 (6 bases). From germline, CDR1 is MNHEY and CDR2 SVGEGT. The CDR3 consists of 17 residues. Trimming shortened V by 5 bases and J by 0 bases, and 19 bases separated the two germline ends. The CDR3 sequence is CASSITRGRRLNTEAFF. CDR3 DNA sequence: TGTGCCAGCAGTATTACCAGGGGTCGCCGCCTGAACACTGAAGCTTTCTTT.

This clone was seen a single time. The chain employs TRBV11-2 and TRBJ1-1, with D possibly matching TRBD1 (6 bases). Trimming removed 8 bases from V and 5 bases from J, with 6 bases in between. In germline, CDR1 is SGHAT, CDR2 FQNNGV. The CDR3 length is 10 residues. CDR3 loop: CASGQTEAFF. CDR3 nucleotides: TGTGCCAGCGGACAGACTGAAGCTTTCTTT.

V gene TRBV28 combines with J gene TRBJ1-2, with 7 bases lining up with TRBD1. Germline V gene lookup returns CDR1 MDHEN and CDR2 SYDVKM. The CDR3 is 13 residues long. V trimming: 6 bases; J trimming: 5 bases; junction bases outside the gene matches: 6. The chain's CDR3 is CASSPTGDYGYTF. The CDR3 nucleotides are TGTGCCAGCAGCCCTACAGGGGATTATGGCTACACCTTC.

The V and J genes are TRBV7-9 and TRBJ1-4; D ambiguous. Looked up from germline, CDR1 is SEHNR and CDR2 is FQNEAQ (reference sequence). V lost 2 bases to trimming and J lost 0 bases, with 4 bases between them. This CDR3 comprises 14 residues. The CDR3 DNA sequence: TGTGCCAGCAGCTTACGGTCAACTAATGAAAAACTGTTTTTT. It is translated as CASSLRSTNEKLFF.

The chain has TRBV25-1 and TRBJ2-2, with 9 positions matching TRBD1. The CDR3 covers 15 residues. The J segment lost 4 bases and the V segment lost 3 bases, leaving 3 bases of the junction unmatched. Germline lookup yields CDR1 MGHDK and CDR2 SYGVNS. DNA for the CDR3: TGTGCCAGCAGTGATGACAGGGGGGGCACCGGGGAGCTGTTTTTT. Protein product: CASSDDRGGTGELFF. The variable domain in full, completed from reference TRBV25-1 and TRBJ2-2, reads EADIYQTPRYLVIGTGKKITLECSQTMGHDKMYWYQQDPGMELHLIHYSYGVNSTEKGDLSSESTVSRIRTEHFPLTLESARPSHTSQYLCASSDDRGGTGELFFGEGSRLTVL.

V usage is TRBV5-8 and J usage is TRBJ2-5; tentative D call: TRBD1 (6 bases). There are 14 residues in the CDR3. V was shortened by 6 bases and J by 0 bases, with 12 bases between the two germline ends. Germline values: CDR1 SGHTS, CDR2 YDEGEE. The DNA of the CDR3 is TGTGCCAGCAATCGAGGGACAAACCAAGAGACCCAGTACTTC. Translated: CASNRGTNQETQYF.

The V call is TRBV7-6, the J call TRBJ2-7; TRBD2 agrees at 11 bases. The V gene's germline CDR1 is SGHVS and CDR2 FNYEAQ. The CDR3 contains 15 residues. Losses at the gene ends were 3 bases for V and 5 bases for J; bases not matched to a gene: 6. The CDR3 DNA follows: TGTGCCAGCAGCTTTAGCGGGGGGGCGATCGACGAGCAGTACTTC. This encodes CASSFSGGAIDEQYF. The whole variable domain, filled in from reference TRBV7-6 and TRBJ2-7, reads GAGVSQSPRYKVTKRGQDVALRCDPISGHVSLYWYRQALGQGPEFLTYFNYEAQQDKSGLPNDRFSAERPEGSISTLTIQRTEQRDSAMYRCASSFSGGAIDEQYFGPGTRLTVT.

The chain is built from TRBV14 and TRBJ2-7; TRBD2 aligns across 9 bases. Germline loops: CDR1 SGHDN, CDR2 FVKESK. The J segment lost 2 bases and the V segment lost 4 bases, leaving 9 bases of the junction unmatched. The CDR3 contains 16 residues. CDR3 bases: TGTGCCAGCAGCCCTGCCAGACTAGCGGATCCCTACGAGCAGTACTTC. Amino acids: CASSPARLADPYEQYF. The whole variable domain, filled in from reference TRBV14 and TRBJ2-7, reads EAGVTQFPSHSVIEKGQTVTLRCDPISGHDNLYWYRRVMGKEIKFLLHFVKESKQDESGMPNNRFLAERTGGTYSTLKVQPAELEDSGVYFCASSPARLADPYEQYFGPGTRLTVT.

The chain uses TRBV6-5 and TRBJ1-4; TRBD1 is a possible D gene (6 bases). Germline assignment: CDR1 MNHEY and CDR2 SVGAGI. This CDR3 contains 14 residues. Trimming pared 0 bases from V and 8 bases from J, leaving 10 bases between. CDR3 loop: CASSYSTQGEKLFF. The CDR3 DNA follows: TGTGCCAGCAGTTACTCTACTCAGGGGGAAAAACTGTTTTTT.

This chain joins TRBV5-1 and TRBJ2-1, with 9 bases lining up with TRBD1. CDR1 is SGHRS and CDR2 is YFSETQ in the germline V gene. The CDR3 spans 16 residues. The V and J ends lost 3 bases and 7 bases, in that order; junction bases with no gene match: 11. The CDR3 DNA follows: TGCGCCAGCAGCTGGGCACAGGGGGCCGTGGGAAATGAGCAGTTCTTC. Its translation: CASSWAQGAVGNEQFF.

CDR3 sequence: CASSQQGTNYGYTF. CDR3 sequence (DNA): TGTGCCAGCTCACAACAGGGTACTAACTATGGCTACACCTTC. The genes are TRBV18 and TRBJ1-2; D perhaps matches TRBD1 (6 bases). Per germline, CDR1 KGHSH and CDR2 LQKENI. V was trimmed by 4 bases and J by 0 bases, leaving 9 bases between them. This CDR3 comprises 14 residues.

The chain employs TRBV7-8 and TRBJ1-2, with TRBD1 identical over 7 bases. The length of the CDR3 is 17 residues. Germline lookup yields CDR1 SGHVS and CDR2 FQNEAQ. J was trimmed by 2 bases and V by 2 bases; bases with no gene match: 11. This chain's CDR3 is CASSLSSGPGGNYGYTF. In DNA, the CDR3 is TGTGCCAGCAGCTTAAGCTCCGGGCCAGGGGGGAACTATGGCTACACCTTC. Supplemented by reference TRBV7-8 and TRBJ1-2, the full variable domain reads GAGVSQSPRYKVAKRGQDVALRCDPISGHVSLFWYQQALGQGPEFLTYFQNEAQLDKSGLPSDRFFAERPEGSVSTLKIQRTQQEDSAVYLCASSLSSGPGGNYGYTFGSGTRLTVV.